A selection of T cell receptor beta chains follows, all from one sample in a study of T cells in Graves' hyperthyroidism and ophthalmopathy. TCRdb fed the multiplex PCR reads into MiXCR, producing one record per CDR3 protein. The sample has around 300,000 distinct CDR3 sequences; 11% to 15% are singletons. The sample comprised blood. The receptors stem from a woman aged 30 to 39 with Graves' hyperthyroidism. Both conserved end residues are part of each CDR3. A D gene is named only where the DNA matches it firmly. Some rows mark clone size as missing; the rest say once, few, many or name a class of expanded clone.

D gene: .; J gene: TRBJ2-1; V gene: TRBV4-2; clone size: .; CDR3 DNA: TGTGCCAGCAGCCATATTATTGGATGGATTGCGTGGGACAATGAGCAGTTCTTC; CDR3 protein: CASSHIIGWIAWDNEQFF
D gene: .; J gene: TRBJ1-5; V gene: TRBV12-3/TRBV12-4; clone size: .; CDR3 DNA: TGTGCCAGCAGTTTACAAGGTTTCGATCAGCCCCAGCATTTT; CDR3 protein: CASSLQGFDQPQHF
D gene: .; J gene: TRBJ2-1; V gene: TRBV5-4; clone size: .; CDR3 DNA: TGTGCCAGCAGCTCAAACAGGGAGGGAAATGAGCAGTTCTTC; CDR3 protein: CASSSNREGNEQFF
D gene: TRBD2; J gene: TRBJ2-1; V gene: TRBV7-9; clone size: .; CDR3 DNA: TGTGCCAGCAACCCCTTAGCGGGATCCTACAATGAGCAGTTCTTC; CDR3 protein: CASNPLAGSYNEQFF
D gene: TRBD2; J gene: TRBJ2-7; V gene: TRBV4-2; clone size: .; CDR3 DNA: TGTGCCAGCAGCCAAGCTCTTGCTAGCGGAACCTACGAGCAGTACTTC; CDR3 protein: CASSQALASGTYEQYF
D gene: .; J gene: TRBJ1-1; V gene: TRBV28; clone size: many; CDR3 DNA: TGTGCCAGCACCATCGGACGGTTGAACACTGAAGCTTTCTTT; CDR3 protein: CASTIGRLNTEAFF
D gene: TRBD1; J gene: TRBJ1-2; V gene: TRBV7-9; clone size: few; CDR3 DNA: TGTGCCAGCAGCAATCCGGGACAGGGGGTCTATGGCTACACCTTC; CDR3 protein: CASSNPGQGVYGYTF
D gene: .; J gene: TRBJ2-7; V gene: TRBV5-1; clone size: .; CDR3 DNA: TGTGCCAGCAGCTTGGCCGGGACTCCGGACCACGAGCAGTACTTC; CDR3 protein: CASSLAGTPDHEQYF
D gene: .; J gene: TRBJ2-5; V gene: TRBV19; clone size: few; CDR3 DNA: TGTGCCAGTAGTAACGGAGGAGGGGAGACCCAGTACTTC; CDR3 protein: CASSNGGGETQYF
D gene: .; J gene: TRBJ1-1; V gene: TRBV2; clone size: many; CDR3 DNA: TGTGCCAGCAGTGGCGTATCGGAAGCTTTCTTT; CDR3 protein: CASSGVSEAFF
D gene: .; J gene: TRBJ2-5; V gene: TRBV28; clone size: few; CDR3 DNA: TGTGCCAGCAGCCCAGGGCGACTCTCGGGTTACTTC; CDR3 protein: CASSPGRLSGYF
D gene: .; J gene: TRBJ2-2; V gene: TRBV20-1; clone size: many; CDR3 DNA: TGCAGTGCTAGAGATAGCAAAGGTTTCACCGGGGAGCTGTTTTTT; CDR3 protein: CSARDSKGFTGELFF
D gene: TRBD2; J gene: TRBJ2-1; V gene: TRBV20-1; clone size: .; CDR3 DNA: TGCAGTGCTAAGCAGAAGTTGGGACTAGCGGGAAGTTTTATCTGGAATGAGCAGTTCTTC; CDR3 protein: CSAKQKLGLAGSFIWNEQFF
D gene: TRBD2; J gene: TRBJ2-1; V gene: TRBV27; clone size: few; CDR3 DNA: TGTGCCAGCAGTTTTCTAAGGTCTAGCGGCTACAATGAGCAGTTCTTC; CDR3 protein: CASSFLRSSGYNEQFF
D gene: TRBD1; J gene: TRBJ2-7; V gene: TRBV11-2; clone size: many; CDR3 DNA: TGTGCCAGCAGCCCGGAACCGGGACAGGCGATGGGGGAGCAGTACTTC; CDR3 protein: CASSPEPGQAMGEQYF
D gene: .; J gene: TRBJ2-7; V gene: TRBV28; clone size: many; CDR3 DNA: TGTGCCAGCAACCCTTCCGGTTCCTACGAGCAGTACTTC; CDR3 protein: CASNPSGSYEQYF
D gene: .; J gene: TRBJ2-6; V gene: TRBV2; clone size: many; CDR3 DNA: TGTGCCAGCAGTGGCCGTAGTGGGACCGGGGCCAACGTCCTGACTTTC; CDR3 protein: CASSGRSGTGANVLTF
D gene: TRBD1; J gene: TRBJ2-7; V gene: TRBV27; clone size: .; CDR3 DNA: TGTGCCAGCAGTCCCAGGACAGGCCGGAGGGAGCAGTACTTC; CDR3 protein: CASSPRTGRREQYF
D gene: TRBD1; J gene: TRBJ2-1; V gene: TRBV12-3/TRBV12-4; clone size: many; CDR3 DNA: TGTGCCAGCAGTTTCGGGACAGGGGGCTACAATGAGCAGTTCTTC; CDR3 protein: CASSFGTGGYNEQFF
D gene: .; J gene: TRBJ1-5; V gene: TRBV19; clone size: many; CDR3 DNA: TGTGCCAGTAGCCCCGACAGCAATAGCAATCAGCCCCAGCATTTT; CDR3 protein: CASSPDSNSNQPQHF
D gene: TRBD1; J gene: TRBJ1-1; V gene: TRBV20-1; clone size: .; CDR3 DNA: TGCAGTGCCCGGACAGGGGGTCAGGTCACTGAAGCTTTCTTT; CDR3 protein: CSARTGGQVTEAFF
D gene: .; J gene: TRBJ2-2; V gene: TRBV19; clone size: many; CDR3 DNA: TGTGCCAGTAACGGAGGGGCGGCCACGAACACCGGGGAGCTGTTTTTT; CDR3 protein: CASNGGAATNTGELFF
D gene: .; J gene: TRBJ2-5; V gene: TRBV12-3/TRBV12-4; clone size: few; CDR3 DNA: TGTGCCAGCAGATTGGGGCGGGCAGAAGAGACCCAGTACTTC; CDR3 protein: CASRLGRAEETQYF
D gene: TRBD1; J gene: TRBJ1-3; V gene: TRBV6-1; clone size: few; CDR3 DNA: TGTGCCAGCAGTTCAGGGGGCCATTCTGGAAACACCATATATTTT; CDR3 protein: CASSSGGHSGNTIYF
D gene: .; J gene: TRBJ2-5; V gene: TRBV27; clone size: few; CDR3 DNA: TGTGCCAGCAGTAAGGGGAACCAAGAGACCCAGTACTTC; CDR3 protein: CASSKGNQETQYF
D gene: TRBD2; J gene: TRBJ2-7; V gene: TRBV20-1; clone size: .; CDR3 DNA: TGCAGTGCTAGCCGTTGGGCGGGAGGCACAGTCGCCGAGCAGTACTTC; CDR3 protein: CSASRWAGGTVAEQYF
D gene: .; J gene: TRBJ2-5; V gene: TRBV12-3/TRBV12-4; clone size: .; CDR3 DNA: TGTGCCAGCAGGGCTAGTGGGCGAGGGGGAGAGACCCAGTACTTC; CDR3 protein: CASRASGRGGETQYF
D gene: TRBD2; J gene: TRBJ2-1; V gene: TRBV12-5; clone size: many; CDR3 DNA: TGTGCTAGTGGTTTTTTCCTGCTAGCGGGGGACAATGAGCAGTTCTTC; CDR3 protein: CASGFFLLAGDNEQFF
D gene: .; J gene: TRBJ1-5; V gene: TRBV10-3; clone size: .; CDR3 DNA: TGTGCCATCAGGGACAGCAATCAGCCCCAGCATTTT; CDR3 protein: CAIRDSNQPQHF
D gene: .; J gene: TRBJ2-2; V gene: TRBV7-2; clone size: many; CDR3 DNA: TGTGCCAGCAGTAAGGAACTCTTCCCGCAGGCGAACACCGGGGAGCTGTTTTTT; CDR3 protein: CASSKELFPQANTGELFF
D gene: TRBD1; J gene: TRBJ2-3; V gene: TRBV5-1; clone size: few; CDR3 DNA: TGCGCCAGCAGCTTTCCTCCGGGACAGGGTTTGCCGAGCACAGATACGCAGTATTTT; CDR3 protein: CASSFPPGQGLPSTDTQYF
D gene: .; J gene: TRBJ2-1; V gene: TRBV6-1; clone size: many; CDR3 DNA: TGTGCCAGCAGACGACAGGCCGATGAGCAGTTCTTC; CDR3 protein: CASRRQADEQFF
D gene: .; J gene: TRBJ2-1; V gene: TRBV7-2; clone size: .; CDR3 DNA: TGTGCCAGCAGCTTAAATAGGGGCAATGAGCAGTTCTTC; CDR3 protein: CASSLNRGNEQFF
D gene: TRBD2; J gene: TRBJ2-5; V gene: TRBV11-2; clone size: many; CDR3 DNA: TGTGCCAGCAGTCCCCGTACAATCCTAGCGGGAAAAGAGACCCAGTACTTC; CDR3 protein: CASSPRTILAGKETQYF
D gene: TRBD1; J gene: TRBJ1-5; V gene: TRBV28; clone size: .; CDR3 DNA: TGTGCCAGCGCTGTAAAGGGACAGGGGGCTGGAGTTAGCAATCAGCCCCAGCATTTT; CDR3 protein: CASAVKGQGAGVSNQPQHF
D gene: TRBD2; J gene: TRBJ2-5; V gene: TRBV12-3/TRBV12-4; clone size: many; CDR3 DNA: TGTGCCAGCAGGAAGACTAGCGGGAGCCAAGAGACCCAGTACTTC; CDR3 protein: CASRKTSGSQETQYF
D gene: TRBD1; J gene: TRBJ1-1; V gene: TRBV7-2; clone size: few; CDR3 DNA: TGTGCCAGCAGCTTAGCCCCCTCAGGGGGGGAAGCTTTCTTT; CDR3 protein: CASSLAPSGGEAFF
D gene: .; J gene: TRBJ2-7; V gene: TRBV19; clone size: .; CDR3 DNA: TGTGCCAGTAATCACCCCGTCCGTGGGAAAATCGAGCAGTACTTC; CDR3 protein: CASNHPVRGKIEQYF
D gene: .; J gene: TRBJ1-2; V gene: TRBV28; clone size: many; CDR3 DNA: TGTGCCAGCAGTCTCACAGGGCGTTGGGGCTACACCTTC; CDR3 protein: CASSLTGRWGYTF
D gene: TRBD2; J gene: TRBJ2-5; V gene: TRBV4-1; clone size: few; CDR3 DNA: TGCGCCAGCAGCCCGAGTGGGGGGAGGGGAGAGACCCAGTACTTC; CDR3 protein: CASSPSGGRGETQYF